These 24 T cell receptor beta chains originate from one sample sequenced in a study of blood T cell repertoires in COVID-19. Produced via immunoSEQ multiplex PCR; TCRdb's table is partial and in-frame only. The sample holds over 150,000 clones, 80% to 85% seen once. Sequencing was performed on peripheral blood. The receptors were sampled from a woman between 40 and 55 years old with COVID-19, enrolled during active disease.

This clone was seen a few times. The chain couples TRBV28 to TRBJ2-5, with 9 bases fitting TRBD1. Germline V gives CDR1 MDHEN, CDR2 SYDVKM. The J segment lost 4 bases and the V segment lost 8 bases, leaving 5 bases of the junction unmatched. This CDR3 is 13 amino acids long. The DNA of the CDR3 is TGTGCCAGCCGACAGGGGGTCCGAGAGACCCAGTACTTC. This sequence encodes CASRQGVRETQYF.

As regards this clone: The sample has other DNA sequences that encode this CDR3 too. V and J are TRBV9 and TRBJ1-2, with D unclear. The CDR3 covers 14 residues. Trimming stripped 0 bases from V and 3 bases from J, with 9 bases between. The germline CDR1 and CDR2 sequences are SGDLS and YYNGEE. The chain's CDR3 is CASSVVSGDYGYTF. CDR3 bases: TGTGCCAGCAGCGTAGTCTCCGGGGACTATGGCTACACCTTC.

This chain joins TRBV19 and TRBJ2-7; 8 bases match TRBD2. CDR1 is LNHDA, CDR2 SQIVND, per germline (reference sequence). The CDR3 has 15 residues. V trimming: 3 bases; J trimming: 7 bases; junction bases outside the gene matches: 11. The CDR3 sequence: CASSINGGAQPEQYF. CDR3 DNA: TGTGCCAGTAGTATCAACGGGGGGGCCCAACCGGAGCAGTACTTC.

This chain joins TRBV9 and TRBJ1-1; perhaps TRBD1 as D (6 bases). CDR1 and CDR2 (germline): SGDLS, YYNGEE. Between the trimmed V and J ends, which lost 0 bases and 8 bases, there was a span of 17 bases. The CDR3 is 15 amino acids. The CDR3: CASSVAFGGGGEAFF. The CDR3 nucleotides are TGTGCCAGCAGCGTAGCTTTCGGTGGGGGCGGAGAAGCTTTCTTT.

Here the CDR3 reads CATSRAAVAGGRETQYF. The CDR3 DNA reads as TGTGCCACCAGCAGAGCCGCGGTAGCGGGGGGGCGAGAGACCCAGTACTTC. V gene TRBV15 combines with J gene TRBJ2-5; 11 nucleotides match TRBD2. The length of the CDR3 is 17 residues. Trimming at V came to 1 base and at J to 4 bases, leaving 8 bases not matched to a gene. Germline assignment: CDR1 LNHNV and CDR2 YYDKDF (reference sequence).

This clone has only one observation. The chain is built from TRBV6-2 or TRBV6-3 and TRBJ2-5; 9 bases match TRBD2. J gave up 0 bases and V 2 bases, and 7 bases lay outside the gene matches. CDR3 length equals 17 residues. Germline assignment: CDR1 MNHEY and CDR2 SVGEGT. The CDR3 nucleotides are TGTGCCAGCAGTTACCAAACCGGGACTAGCTACCAAGAGACCCAGTACTTC. This encodes CASSYQTGTSYQETQYF.

This chain uses TRBV18 with TRBJ2-5, with TRBD1 matching 8 bases. Per germline, CDR1 KGHSH and CDR2 LQKENI. With 3 bases clipped from V and 5 bases from J, the junction kept 5 bases outside the gene matches. CDR3 length equals 14 residues. The chain's CDR3 is CASSPQTGEETQYF. The DNA for the CDR3 is TGTGCCAGCTCACCCCAGACAGGGGAGGAGACCCAGTACTTC.

The rearrangement links TRBV5-6 to TRBJ2-7; D unclear. Trimming left V 0 bases short and J 2 bases short, with 9 bases between. The CDR3 is made up of 14 amino acids. Germline V CDR1 and CDR2: SGHDT, YYEEEE. CDR3 sequence: CASSLGYPTYEQYF. CDR3 nucleotides: TGTGCCAGCAGCTTGGGCTATCCTACCTACGAGCAGTACTTC.

V gene TRBV12-3 or TRBV12-4 combines with J gene TRBJ2-1; TRBD2 is a possible D gene (5 bases). V was shortened by 2 bases and J by 7 bases, with 6 bases between the two germline ends. This CDR3 comprises 12 residues. CDR3: CASSLTGNEQFF. The CDR3 DNA sequence: TGTGCCAGCAGTTTAACGGGGAATGAGCAGTTCTTC.

This clone showed up just once. This chain joins TRBV19 and TRBJ2-7, with TRBD1 as a possible D gene (6 bases). Per germline, CDR1 LNHDA and CDR2 SQIVND (reference sequence). This CDR3 is 13 amino acids long. The V end was cut by 4 bases, the J end by 6 bases, with 13 bases between. The CDR3 sequence is CASSNQGFFEQYF. The CDR3 DNA reads as TGTGCCAGTAGTAACCAGGGGTTCTTCGAGCAGTACTTC.

The J gene is TRBJ2-1, the V gene TRBV6-5, with TRBD2 matching 10 bases. V shed 8 bases, J shed 7 bases, and the junction held 11 bases outside the gene matches. The CDR3 length is 15 residues. Germline V lookup: CDR1 MNHEY, CDR2 SVGAGI. CDR3 amino acids: CASAPQRGGGNEQFF. The CDR3 DNA is TGTGCCAGCGCCCCCCAGCGGGGGGGAGGTAATGAGCAGTTCTTC.

The V gene is TRBV6-5, the J gene TRBJ1-2, with TRBD1 matching 8 bases. The trim removed 10 bases at V and 5 bases at J, leaving 6 bases unmatched. CDR1 and CDR2 from the germline V gene are MNHEY and SVGAGI. This CDR3 has 12 residues. The CDR3 here is CATPDRVYGYTF. CDR3 DNA sequence: TGTGCCACGCCGGACAGGGTGTATGGCTACACCTTC.

The chain joins TRBV27 to TRBJ2-7; unclear D gene. Germline CDR1 MNHEY, CDR2 SMNVEV (reference sequence). V lost 5 bases to trimming and J lost 3 bases, with 11 bases between them. This CDR3 contains 13 residues. CDR3 sequence (DNA): TGTGCCAGCAGTCCTATAACAGACTACGAGCAGTACTTC. Its translation is CASSPITDYEQYF.

The rearrangement links TRBV25-1 to TRBJ1-3; D is perhaps TRBD1 (5 bases). From germline, CDR1 is MGHDK and CDR2 SYGVNS. The CDR3 totals 13 residues. Trimming removed 11 bases from V and 2 bases from J, with 13 bases in between. The CDR3 sequence: CAASPGAGNTIYF. The CDR3 DNA reads as TGTGCCGCTAGCCCGGGGGCTGGAAACACCATATATTTT.

This chain uses TRBV27 with TRBJ1-2; TRBD1 aligns across 11 bases. The trim removed 6 bases at V and 8 bases at J, leaving 8 bases unmatched. This CDR3 spans 14 amino acids. CDR1 and CDR2 (germline): MNHEY, SMNVEV (reference sequence). Here the CDR3 reads CASSRWTGGVGYTF. The CDR3 DNA follows: TGTGCCAGCAGCCGCTGGACAGGGGGCGTAGGCTACACCTTC.

V is TRBV5-4 and J is TRBJ2-5; D might be TRBD2 (5 bases). CDR1 is SGHNT, CDR2 YYREEE, per germline (reference sequence). The CDR3 is 15 residues long. Trimming removed 0 bases from V and 4 bases from J, with 13 bases in between. CDR3 residues: CASSLGAREGETQYF. CDR3 bases: TGTGCCAGCAGCTTGGGGGCACGAGAGGGAGAGACCCAGTACTTC.

The chain links TRBV27 to TRBJ2-2; tentative D call: TRBD1 (5 bases). Trimming removed 4 bases at V and 2 bases at J, with 11 bases between. Per the germline V gene, CDR1 is MNHEY and CDR2 is SMNVEV (reference sequence). The CDR3 extends over 15 amino acids. In DNA form, the CDR3 reads TGTGCCAGCAGTTATGTAGGGGCAAACACCGGGGAGCTGTTTTTT. This gives the protein CASSYVGANTGELFF.

The chain has TRBV24-1 and TRBJ2-1; 9 bases match TRBD2. The germline V gene encodes CDR1 KGHDR and CDR2 SFDVKD. The V and J ends lost 1 base and 0 bases, in that order; junction bases with no gene match: 0. The CDR3 consists of 16 residues. The CDR3, as DNA: TGTGCCACCAGTGATTTAGCGGGAGGCTCCTACAATGAGCAGTTCTTC. It encodes CATSDLAGGSYNEQFF.

This clone was seen a handful of times. The chain is built from TRBV19 and TRBJ2-3; unclear D gene. Trimming left V 5 bases short and J 3 bases short, with 12 bases between. CDR1 and CDR2 from the germline V gene are LNHDA and SQIVND (reference sequence). The CDR3 covers 14 residues. CDR3 DNA: TGTGCCAGTAGTGATCAGCACAGTACAGATACGCAGTATTTT. It translates to CASSDQHSTDTQYF.

The V call is TRBV29-1, the J call TRBJ1-2, with D hard to call. V was clipped by 3 bases and J by 8 bases, with 19 bases between them. CDR1 and CDR2 from the germline V gene are SQVTM and ANQGSEA. This CDR3 is built from 14 residues. Here the CDR3 reads CSVDPALFLEGYTF. The DNA for the CDR3 is TGCAGCGTTGATCCGGCCCTGTTTCTAGAAGGCTACACCTTC.

The rearrangement joins TRBV27 to TRBJ2-1; perhaps TRBD1 as D (6 bases). Germline CDR1 reads MNHEY; CDR2 reads SMNVEV (reference sequence). V lost 1 base and J 8 bases, leaving 12 bases between the germline ends. This CDR3 comprises 14 residues. CDR3 nucleotide sequence: TGTGCCAGCAGTTTATGGGCAGGGGAGTATGAGCAGTTCTTC. Translation gives CASSLWAGEYEQFF.

This chain connects TRBV12-3 or TRBV12-4 to TRBJ2-7; 7 nucleotides match TRBD1. Unmatched junction bases numbered 9, after V lost 10 bases and J lost 3 bases. This CDR3 is 13 amino acids long. The CDR3 nucleotides read TGTGCCACCACTCAGGGGGTAGTCTACGAGCAGTACTTC. It translates to CATTQGVVYEQYF.

The V and J genes are TRBV28 and TRBJ1-2; 10 bases map to TRBD1. This CDR3 region has 17 residues. Germline CDR1 is MDHEN and CDR2 is SYDVKM. Unmatched junction bases numbered 10, after V lost 2 bases and J lost 4 bases. CDR3 sequence (DNA): TGTGCCAGCAGTTTACACTGGCGGGACAGGGGCTCCTATGGCTACACCTTC. Translating gives CASSLHWRDRGSYGYTF.

This rearrangement joins TRBV3-1 (or the pseudogene TRBV3-2) to TRBJ2-2; the match to TRBD1 covers 9 bases. Germline-derived CDR1 and CDR2 are LGHDT and YNNKEL (reference sequence). The CDR3 sequence is 18 residues long. Trimming took 1 base from V and 6 from J; bases not matched to a gene: 12. The chain's CDR3 is CASSQAHPGQGRSGELFF. The CDR3 DNA is TGTGCCAGCAGCCAAGCCCACCCGGGACAGGGTCGATCCGGGGAGCTGTTTTTT.